This TCR beta chain was retrieved from a study of cytomegalovirus exposure and HLA in healthy donors. Study conclusions and caveats: Cytomegalovirus-associated status was assigned to about 150 TCR beta chains. First-cohort TCR clusters tended to co-occur in the roughly 120 validation repertoires, a later analysis found. Rarity held for most TCR sequences, but there were some public TCRs that occurred in many donors.

Separate from the roughly 700-subject first cohort was the roughly 130-subject validation cohort, to which the donors belonged. Germline CDR1 reads MNHNS; CDR2 reads SASEGT. Losses at the gene ends were 8 bases for V and 2 bases for J; bases not matched to a gene: 7. The CDR3 has 14 residues. To note about this clone: The antigen is undetermined.

The table came from immunoSEQ multiplex PCR; TCRdb's copy has only in-frame clones and leaves some out. The data contain tens of thousands of clones, roughly 95% of them singletons. This TCR was sampled from a woman aged 18-29 years in good health and CMV-seropositive. The sample consisted of PBMCs. V usage is TRBV6-1 and J usage is TRBJ1-2; 8 bases line up with TRBD1. The CDR3 nucleotides are TGTGCCAGCGTGGTGGACAGGGCCAACTATGGCTACACCTTC. This sequence encodes CASVVDRANYGYTF.